This TCR beta chain was sequenced during a study of OX40 agonist ivuxolimab in advanced cancers. Looking at the study overall: An agonistic anti-OX40 (CD134) antibody, ivuxolimab, was used to treat the patients.

CDR3 length equals 14 residues. V was cut by 2 bases and J by 2 bases, with 10 bases left in between. Germline-derived CDR1 and CDR2 are MNHNY and SVGAGI (reference sequence). This clone was observed a handful of times. The antigen is undetermined. Points from the study as a whole: Partial responders receiving 0.1-3.0 mg/kg showed among the lowest clonal expansion.

Only in-frame clones appear in the TCRdb table, and some are missing; sequencing was by immunoSEQ multiplex PCR. Of roughly 81,000 clones listed, 80% to 90% are singletons. This receptor was identified in an adult with an advanced solid tumor such as melanoma, head and neck, liver or kidney cancer. The chain joins TRBV6-6 to TRBJ2-7; maybe TRBD1 (5 bases). Sequencing was performed on CD4+ or CD8+ T cells sorted from blood, taken in a trial of the OX40 agonist ivuxolimab. This CDR3 is CASSYKDSTYEQYF. For the CDR3, the DNA is TGTGCCAGCAGTTACAAAGACAGCACCTACGAGCAGTACTTC.